One sample yielded the 13 T cell receptor beta chains listed below, sequenced in a study of Ad26.COV2.S vaccination and SARS-CoV-2 variants. The assay was immunoSEQ multiplex PCR, and TCRdb's table has in-frame clones only and misses some. The top ten hold around 7.4% of the sample, which has roughly 410,000 clones, roughly 85% seen once. Stated treatment: roughly 18 received Ad26.COV2.S at low or high dose, single or two shots; roughly 5 received placebo; per-sample allocation not given. Material that was analyzed had been drawn on day 63 after the first vaccine or placebo injection. Sequenced material: peripheral blood, taken in a trial of Ad26.COV2.S vaccine versus placebo. These receptors were obtained from a person aged 18-65 years who received the Ad26.COV2.S COVID-19 vaccine or a placebo.

V usage is TRBV9 and J usage is TRBJ2-2, with 9 bases matching TRBD2. J was trimmed by 7 bases and V by 0 bases; bases with no gene match: 4. Per germline, CDR1 SGDLS and CDR2 YYNGEE. CDR3 length: 15 residues. The CDR3 is CASSVVAGENGELFF. CDR3 nucleotides: TGTGCCAGCAGCGTAGTAGCGGGAGAAAACGGGGAGCTGTTTTTT.

The J gene is TRBJ2-7, the V gene TRBV6-5; 10 nucleotides line up with TRBD2. V shed 6 bases, J shed 2 bases, and the junction held 4 bases outside the gene matches. Germline CDR1 and CDR2: MNHEY and SVGAGI. The length of the CDR3 is 14 residues. The CDR3 sequence is CASRQSGGAYEQYF. The CDR3 DNA reads as TGTGCCAGCAGGCAAAGCGGGGGGGCCTACGAGCAGTACTTC.

V and J are TRBV4-3 and TRBJ1-2, with TRBD1 matching over 9 bases. Germline CDR1 LGHNA, CDR2 YSLEER. The CDR3 spans 15 residues. V gave up 1 base and J gave up 5 bases; unmatched junction bases: 5. The CDR3 sequence is CASSQASDRGYGYTF. Here the CDR3 DNA reads TGCGCCAGCAGCCAAGCCTCGGACAGGGGATATGGCTACACCTTC.

Only one count was recorded for this clone. The rearrangement uses TRBV6-5 and TRBJ1-1; D unclear. CDR1 is MNHEY, CDR2 SVGAGI, per germline. This CDR3 is 12 amino acids long. The ends were cut back, 7 bases at V and 6 bases at J, with 12 bases in the middle. The chain's CDR3 is CASKWRRAEAFF. The CDR3 DNA reads TGTGCCAGCAAGTGGCGGAGGGCTGAAGCTTTCTTT.

This chain links TRBV5-6 with TRBJ1-2; possible D gene TRBD1, 5 bases. Germline V gene data show CDR1 as SGHDT and CDR2 as YYEEEE. The CDR3 consists of 14 residues. Trimming took 3 bases from V and 4 from J, leaving 13 bases between them. The CDR3 protein is CASSSGPQGYGYTF. The CDR3, as DNA: TGTGCCAGCAGCTCGGGGCCGCAGGGCTATGGCTACACCTTC.

This CDR3 reads CASSSWGTGYTIQYF. The CDR3, as DNA: TGTGCCAGCAGCTCTTGGGGTACGGGGTACACCATTCAGTACTTC. The chain has TRBV5-6 and TRBJ2-4; D possibly corresponds to TRBD2 (5 bases). V lost 3 bases and J lost 9, with 19 bases in between. In germline, CDR1 is SGHDT, CDR2 YYEEEE. There are 15 residues in the CDR3.

The rearrangement joins TRBV7-9 to TRBJ2-1, with TRBD2 matching over 12 bases. Germline assignment: CDR1 SEHNR and CDR2 FQNEAQ (reference sequence). The CDR3 is 17 residues long. Trimming at V came to 2 bases and at J to 9 bases, leaving 11 bases not matched to a gene. CDR3 sequence reads: CASSLFPSTSGRAEQFF. CDR3 bases: TGTGCCAGCAGCTTATTTCCTTCGACTAGCGGGAGAGCTGAGCAGTTCTTC.

The genes are TRBV5-1 and TRBJ1-1; possibly TRBD1 for D (6 bases). The CDR3 length is 18 residues. The germline V gene encodes CDR1 SGHRS and CDR2 YFSETQ. V was shortened by 3 bases and J by 0 bases, with 21 bases between the two germline ends. The CDR3 loop is CASSSNTWGGGMNTEAFF. For the CDR3, the DNA is TGCGCCAGCAGCTCAAATACCTGGGGAGGGGGAATGAACACTGAAGCTTTCTTT.

V usage is TRBV7-2 and J usage is TRBJ2-2, with TRBD2 as a possible D gene (5 bases). V shed 1 base and J shed 4 bases, with 13 bases lying between them. From germline, CDR1 is SGHTA and CDR2 FQGNSA. The CDR3 totals 16 residues. CDR3: CASSLVASLLTGELFF. The DNA for the CDR3 is TGTGCCAGCAGCTTAGTGGCTAGCCTCCTCACCGGGGAGCTGTTTTTT.

The chain employs TRBV5-1 and TRBJ1-1; the D is unclear. Trimming cost V 0 bases and J 6 bases, with 9 bases left between them. The CDR3 is made up of 13 amino acids. Germline-derived CDR1 and CDR2 are SGHRS and YFSETQ. The CDR3 DNA is TGCGCCAGCAGCTTGGAAGGGCCCCCTGAAGCTTTCTTT. Translating it yields CASSLEGPPEAFF.

The rearrangement uses TRBV5-6 and TRBJ1-1; D gene unclear. The CDR3 consists of 13 residues. Germline values: CDR1 SGHDT, CDR2 YYEEEE. Trimming left V 0 bases short and J 3 bases short, with 6 bases between. CDR3 loop: CASSLGKDTEAFF. The CDR3 coding sequence is TGTGCCAGCAGCTTGGGCAAGGACACTGAAGCTTTCTTT.

The CDR3 DNA reads TGTGCCAGCAGCCAGACACCAACTAATGAAAAACTGTTTTTT. The encoded protein is CASSQTPTNEKLFF. The chain carries TRBV3-1 (or the pseudogene TRBV3-2) and TRBJ1-4, with no clear D. Looked up from germline, CDR1 is LGHDT and CDR2 is YNNKEL (reference sequence). Between the trimmed V and J ends, which lost 3 bases and 0 bases, there was a span of 5 bases. This CDR3 spans 14 amino acids.

V usage is TRBV11-3 and J usage is TRBJ1-6; TRBD1 aligns across 7 bases. Germline V gene lookup returns CDR1 SGHNT and CDR2 YENEEA. V gave up 6 bases and J gave up 8 bases; unmatched junction bases: 7. CDR3 length: 14 residues. In nucleotides, the CDR3 is TGTGCCAGCAGACGGGACAGCGAATATTCACCCCTCCACTTT. Its protein is CASRRDSEYSPLHF.